This note documents a single TCR beta chain sequence. This clonotype was detected ten times or more. Its antigen is unknown. No clone much larger than this one lies a single base away; base qualities are absent. This entry belongs to a study of read filtering for tumor transcriptome and immune sequencing (TCRdb year 2020). The study in broad terms: The cohort consisted of under 20 male and approximately 15 female patients, with a mean age of about 64 years and an age range of roughly 45 to 80. As a main aim, a read-filtering strategy for immune repertoire data was addressed, with the specific question being whether clonotypes supported by a single read should be removed. By revised international staging, fewer than ten patients were R-ISS I, about 17 were R-ISS II and more than five were R-ISS III. Per sample, about 4.05 to 10.27 million TCR-region mapped reads were obtained with IR-seq, compared with only roughly 80 to 1273 with RNA-seq. Whole-transcriptome libraries were prepared with the TruSeq RNA Access Library Prep Kit after DNase treatment. TCR repertoires obtained by targeted immune repertoire sequencing and by bulk whole-transcriptome sequencing performed on the same bone marrow samples were compared. Broader findings and caveats from the paper: Single-read clonotypes made up 80% to 85% of clonotypes but approximately 3.5% of total reads in IR-seq, and roughly three quarters of clonotypes and 40% to 45% of reads in RNA-seq. The sorted CD138-negative fraction was composed of a mixed bone marrow immune population rather than of purified T cells. Compared with RNA-seq, IR-seq captured clonotypes at much greater depth and more reliably, and a smaller IR-seq throughput was enough to identify most of the shared clonotypes. The correlation between IR-seq and RNA-seq shared clonotype proportions was increased by removal of single-read clonotypes.

The CDR3, cysteine through phenylalanine, is 14 amino acids long. The DNA shown is the 42-base CDR3, in frame from base 1. V gives up 3 bases and J gives up 2 bases, and the segment between their germline ends measures 9 bases. CDR1 is given as SGHTA and CDR2 as FQGNSA, both from the germline V gene. Starting from around 420 ng RNA, TCR libraries were constructed with the Immunoverse kit using molecular barcoded adaptors that cover the alpha/delta and beta/gamma chains. The same RNA used for transcriptome sequencing was used for TCR library preparation. Sequencing of the TCR libraries was done on an Illumina HiSeq 4000 with 2 x 150 cycles. As for how the authors treated the data: TCR reads were aligned to human V, D, J and C references and assembled into CDR3 clonotypes with MiXCR, including quality filtering and error correction. Clonotype counts and gene usage diversity were analyzed with the tcR package in R. Raw mapping reads were checked after the RNA-seq reads had been mapped by STAR aligner version 2.5.3a onto the human GRCh37 genome. To test the effect of sequencing depth on detected clonotypes, IR-seq fastq files were randomly downsampled using Seqtk 1.3. TCRdb cleaned the public reads at Q25 with fastp, built clones with MiXCR and kept in-frame beta chains. Identical CDR3 protein sequences are pooled into one entry, listed with their most common genes and DNA. The V and J calls reflect TCRdb's pipeline rather than the authors' work. The sample contains 100,000 to 150,000 distinct CDR3 sequences, 13% of them found a single time. The top ten hold 8% to 13% of the sample.

Each patient had bone marrow sampled at the time of active disease. Ficoll-Hypaque density gradient centrifugation was used to isolate bone marrow mononuclear cells. To remove myeloma plasma cells, the cells were labeled with CD138 magnetic microbeads on a MACS separator, and CD138-negative cells were then collected by negative selection. Flow cytometry on an Attune NxT with CD138 antibodies was used to check the purity of the isolated cells. Total RNA was extracted with TRIzol reagent and quantified with a NanoDrop spectrophotometer. Paired RNA-seq and IR-seq were performed on the CD138-negative bone marrow sample of each patient.

The sequence derives from a donor aged 40 or older with multiple myeloma. The rearranged chain carries TRBV7-2 and TRBJ2-3, with a weak D call of TRBD2 (5 bases match). The specimen sequenced was a population of CD138-negative cells sorted from bone marrow. This sample's cell subset or site label indicates: bone marrow mononuclear cells depleted of CD138+ plasma/myeloma cells by negative magnetic selection. The CDR3 region: CASSFDYNTDTQYF. Here is the DNA: TGTGCCAGCAGCTTCGACTACAACACAGATACGCAGTATTTT.